The rows below give T cell receptor beta chains drawn from one sample of a study of cytomegalovirus exposure and HLA in healthy donors. Here immunoSEQ multiplex PCR was the method, and the copy in TCRdb shows in-frame clones only, minus some. The sample lists more than 75,000 clones; approximately 90% were seen once. The material sequenced was PBMCs. Receptor source: a man younger than 35 in good health and CMV-seronegative. Each CDR3 is given with its conserved first and last residue. The D gene is left open where the match is weak. Clone size is not always given. Where it is, it says once, few, many or a class for expanded clones.

V: TRBV7-9
J: TRBJ2-1
size: -
D: TRBD2
CDR3: CANGMGTSGSNEQFF
DNA: TGTGCCAACGGAATGGGGACTAGCGGGAGCAATGAGCAGTTCTTC

V: TRBV5-1
J: TRBJ2-2
size: -
D: -
CDR3: CASSGRADTGELFF
DNA: TGCGCCAGCTCCGGCAGGGCGGACACCGGGGAGCTGTTTTTT

V: TRBV19
J: TRBJ2-6
size: once
D: -
CDR3: CASSPFLSGANVLTF
DNA: TGTGCCAGTAGTCCGTTTCTCTCTGGGGCCAACGTCCTGACTTTC

V: TRBV27
J: TRBJ2-7
size: -
D: TRBD1
CDR3: CASSSLGTGELEQYF
DNA: TGTGCCAGCAGTTCCCTAGGGACAGGCGAACTCGAGCAGTACTTC

V: TRBV7-9
J: TRBJ2-7
size: -
D: -
CDR3: CSSSLSSYEQYF
DNA: TGTTCCAGCAGCCTCAGCTCCTACGAGCAGTACTTC

V: TRBV5-1
J: TRBJ1-1
size: -
D: -
CDR3: CASSFGDSNTEAFF
DNA: TGCGCCAGCAGCTTCGGAGACTCGAACACTGAAGCTTTCTTT

V: TRBV18
J: TRBJ2-1
size: -
D: -
CDR3: CASSPIPGITYNEQFF
DNA: TGTGCCAGCTCACCAATCCCAGGGATCACCTACAATGAGCAGTTCTTC

V: TRBV11-1
J: TRBJ2-7
size: -
D: TRBD2
CDR3: CASSHGRSGAYYEQYF
DNA: TGTGCCAGCAGCCACGGCAGGAGCGGGGCTTATTACGAGCAGTACTTC

V: TRBV5-5
J: TRBJ1-1
size: once
D: -
CDR3: CASRRGNPSSQGRTDEAFF
DNA: TGTGCCAGCAGACGAGGCAATCCCAGTTCACAGGGAAGAACCGATGAAGCTTTCTTT

V: TRBV5-1
J: TRBJ1-1
size: -
D: TRBD1
CDR3: CASSLVGQGVTEAFF
DNA: TGCGCCAGCAGCTTGGTTGGACAGGGTGTCACTGAAGCTTTCTTT

V: TRBV19
J: TRBJ2-3
size: -
D: TRBD2
CDR3: CTSAGTSGTPDTQYF
DNA: TGTACCAGCGCAGGGACTAGCGGGACGCCAGATACGCAGTATTTT